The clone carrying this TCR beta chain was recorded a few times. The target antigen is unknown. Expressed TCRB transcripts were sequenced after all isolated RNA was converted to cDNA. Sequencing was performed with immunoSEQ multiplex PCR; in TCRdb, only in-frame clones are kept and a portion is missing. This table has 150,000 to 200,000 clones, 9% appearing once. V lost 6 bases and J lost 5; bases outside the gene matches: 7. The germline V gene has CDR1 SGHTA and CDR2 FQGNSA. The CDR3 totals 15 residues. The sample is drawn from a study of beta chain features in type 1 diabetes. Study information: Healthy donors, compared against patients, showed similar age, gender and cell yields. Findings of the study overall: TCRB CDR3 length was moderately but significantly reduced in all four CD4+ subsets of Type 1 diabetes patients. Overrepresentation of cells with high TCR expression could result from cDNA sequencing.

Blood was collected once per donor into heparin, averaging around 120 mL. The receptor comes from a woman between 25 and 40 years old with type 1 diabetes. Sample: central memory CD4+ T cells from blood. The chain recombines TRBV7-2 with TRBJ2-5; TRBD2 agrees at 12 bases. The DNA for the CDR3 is TGTGCCAGCAGACGGACTAGCGGGGCCTTTGAGACCCAGTACTTC. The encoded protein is CASRRTSGAFETQYF.